This TCR beta chain derives from a study of shared clonotypes between healthy human individuals. Broader study findings: Generation probabilities of non-shared clonotypes were lower (relative to those shared by all four donors).

This CDR3 contains 13 residues. The germline V gene encodes CDR1 SQVTM and CDR2 ANQGSEA. V was cut by 3 bases and J by 2 bases, with 10 bases left in between. Points on this clone: What it binds is not known. The sample holds other DNA sequences that translate to the same CDR3.

Sequenced by immunoSEQ multiplex PCR; TCRdb stores in-frame clones only, minus some. The sample contains 2,500,000 or so clones, 90% to 95% of which appear only once. The sample taken for sequencing was naive CD4+ T cells from PBMCs. As to subset: CD45RA+ positively selected. This chain links TRBV29-1 with TRBJ1-1, with no clear D. The clonotype was recovered from a young man in good health. Some clones in this sample may be carry-over from other donors' samples. CDR3 in amino acids: CSVERRQNTEAFF. In nucleotides, the CDR3 is TGCAGCGTTGAGAGACGGCAAAACACTGAAGCTTTCTTT.